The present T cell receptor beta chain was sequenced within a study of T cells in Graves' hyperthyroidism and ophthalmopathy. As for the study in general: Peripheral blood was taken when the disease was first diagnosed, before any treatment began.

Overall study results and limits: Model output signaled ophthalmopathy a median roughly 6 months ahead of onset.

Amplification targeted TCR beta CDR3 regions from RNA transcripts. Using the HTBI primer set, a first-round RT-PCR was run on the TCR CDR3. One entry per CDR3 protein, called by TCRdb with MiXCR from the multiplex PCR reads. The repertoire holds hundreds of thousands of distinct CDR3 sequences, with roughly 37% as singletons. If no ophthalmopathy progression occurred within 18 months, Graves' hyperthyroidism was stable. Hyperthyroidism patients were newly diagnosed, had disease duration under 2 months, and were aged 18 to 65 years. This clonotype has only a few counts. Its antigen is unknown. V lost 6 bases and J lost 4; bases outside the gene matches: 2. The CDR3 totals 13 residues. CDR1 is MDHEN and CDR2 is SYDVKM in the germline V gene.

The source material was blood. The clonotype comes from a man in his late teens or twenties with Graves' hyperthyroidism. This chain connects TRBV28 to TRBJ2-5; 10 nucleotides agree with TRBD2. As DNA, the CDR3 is TGTGCCAGCAGGAAGCGGGAGGGAGAGACCCAGTACTTC. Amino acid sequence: CASRKREGETQYF.